The 2 T cell receptor beta chains listed next were all sequenced from one sample in a study of blood T cells in healthy people across ages. Together with a sample-barcoded 5' primer, a J-beta primer mix was included in a second PCR lasting roughly 6 to 12 cycles. Each CDR3 protein gets one entry after TCRdb re-called the 5' RACE reads with MiXCR. Of roughly 1,800,000 distinct CDR3 sequences listed, about 50% are singletons. The sequencing sample was made of blood. The receptors derive from a middle-aged woman in good health.

DNA of the CDR3: TGTGCCAGCAGTTCGGGCTACAGGGCACGCCAAGAGACCCAGTACTTC. This sequence encodes CASSSGYRARQETQYF. The rearrangement links TRBV27 to TRBJ2-5, with D perhaps matching TRBD1 (6 bases). The V and J ends lost 4 bases and 1 base respectively, with 16 bases between them. The V gene's germline CDR1 is MNHEY and CDR2 SMNVEV (reference sequence). The length of the CDR3 is 16 residues.

The chain joins TRBV10-1 to TRBJ2-3, with D perhaps matching TRBD1 (6 bases). The CDR3 is 15 residues long. The V and J ends lost 6 bases and 4 bases respectively, with 17 bases between them. Germline V gene data show CDR1 as WNHNN and CDR2 as SYGVQD (reference sequence). CDR3 loop: CASRGDTHVPDTQYF. The CDR3 coding sequence is TGCGCCAGCAGGGGGGACACGCACGTCCCAGATACGCAGTATTTT.